This T cell receptor (beta chain) was documented in a study of blood T cells in healthy people across ages. About this clonotype: Relative to the germline gene, one junction end is altered; a read error may explain this.

Germline CDR1 and CDR2: MNHNS and SASEGT. The CDR3 loop spans 16 amino acids. The authors ran a second PCR of about 6 to 12 cycles using a sample-barcoded 5' primer and a J-beta primer mix. TCRdb analysed the 5' RACE reads with MiXCR anew, one entry per CDR3 protein. This sample has fewer than 1,200,000 distinct CDR3 sequences; roughly a quarter occur once, and the top ten carry around 0.7%. The sample also formed part of further work on T cells of mothers and their children. That work adds: cDNA was synthesized from all extracted RNA at about 1.5 ug per reaction. A slight, non-significant increase in overlap was found for related mother-child pairs relative to unrelated pairs.

The chain couples TRBV6-1 to TRBJ2-1; D assignment may be TRBD1 or TRBD2 (5 bases each). The material sequenced was blood. This sequence originates from a girl aged 2 to 9 in good health. Written as DNA, the CDR3 is TGTGCCACCAGTCCCCGTCGAGGGGCTGCCTACAATGAGCAGTTCTTC. Its translation: CATSPRRGAAYNEQFF.